Listed here is a single T cell receptor (beta chain). Its antigen is not identified. Per the study methods: ImmunoSEQ only sent back junction sequences with no quality scores, so filtering was done differently. Only in-frame clones appear in the TCRdb table, and some are missing; sequencing was by immunoSEQ multiplex PCR. V and J calls and clone size come straight from that table; D and trimming were deduced from the DNA. The sample lists approximately 980,000 clones; over 60% were seen once. This entry is derived from a study of shared clonotypes between healthy human individuals. Study-wide context: Researchers drew samples from a couple of women and a few men aged 18 to 49. Used for every donor were three CD4 naive, three CD4 memory, two CD8 naive and one CD8 memory plate.

This CDR3 region has 14 residues. Germline CDR1 is KGHSH and CDR2 is LQKENI. The V end lost 5 bases, the J end lost 0 bases, and 10 bases lay between the germline ends. Broader study findings: Generation probability values for non-shared clonotypes were lower than those for clonotypes shared by all four donors.

The sample was memory CD4+ T cells sorted from blood. Subset in this sample: CD45RA-negative fraction. V gene TRBV18 combines with J gene TRBJ1-1, with D perhaps matching TRBD1 (6 bases). This clonotype was sampled from a man between 18 and 29 years old in good health. In DNA, the CDR3 is TGTGCCAGCTCAGCGGACAGACTGAACACTGAAGCTTTCTTT. As protein: CASSADRLNTEAFF.